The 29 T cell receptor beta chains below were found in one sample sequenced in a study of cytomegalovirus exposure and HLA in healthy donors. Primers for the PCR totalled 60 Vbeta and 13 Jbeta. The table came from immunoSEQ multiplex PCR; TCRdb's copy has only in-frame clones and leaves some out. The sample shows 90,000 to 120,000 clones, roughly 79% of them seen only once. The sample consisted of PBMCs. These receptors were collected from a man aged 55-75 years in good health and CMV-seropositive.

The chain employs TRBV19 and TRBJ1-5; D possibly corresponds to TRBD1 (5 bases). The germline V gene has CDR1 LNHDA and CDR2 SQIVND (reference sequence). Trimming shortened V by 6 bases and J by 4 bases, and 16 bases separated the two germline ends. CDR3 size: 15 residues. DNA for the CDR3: TGTGCCAGTAGGGGATCAGGGTATGGGAATCAGCCCCAGCATTTT. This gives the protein CASRGSGYGNQPQHF.

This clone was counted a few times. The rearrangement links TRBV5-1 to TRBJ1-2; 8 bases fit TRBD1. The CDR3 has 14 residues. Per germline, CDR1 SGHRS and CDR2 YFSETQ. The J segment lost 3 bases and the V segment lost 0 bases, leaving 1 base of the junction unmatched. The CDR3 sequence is CASSLAGGDYGYTF. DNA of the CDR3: TGCGCCAGCAGCTTGGCAGGGGGCGACTATGGCTACACCTTC.

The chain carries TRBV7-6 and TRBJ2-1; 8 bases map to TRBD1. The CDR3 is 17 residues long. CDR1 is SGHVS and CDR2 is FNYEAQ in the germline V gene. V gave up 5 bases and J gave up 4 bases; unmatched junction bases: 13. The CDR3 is CASSGRTGRRSYNEQFF. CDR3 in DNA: TGTGCCAGCAGCGGGAGGACAGGGAGACGAAGTTACAATGAGCAGTTCTTC.

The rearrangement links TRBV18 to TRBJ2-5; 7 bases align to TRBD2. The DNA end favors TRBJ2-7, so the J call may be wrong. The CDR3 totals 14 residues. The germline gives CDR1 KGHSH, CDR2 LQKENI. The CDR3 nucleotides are TGTGCCAGCTCACCAGAGGGTGGGGAGGGCGAGCAGTACTTC. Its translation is CASSPEGGEGEQYF.

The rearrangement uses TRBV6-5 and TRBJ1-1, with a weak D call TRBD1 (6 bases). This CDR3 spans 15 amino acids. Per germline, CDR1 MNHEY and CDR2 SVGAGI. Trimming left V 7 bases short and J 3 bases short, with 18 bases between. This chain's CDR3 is CASTNLGAGDTEAFF. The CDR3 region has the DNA TGTGCCAGCACAAATCTCGGGGCAGGGGACACTGAAGCTTTCTTT.

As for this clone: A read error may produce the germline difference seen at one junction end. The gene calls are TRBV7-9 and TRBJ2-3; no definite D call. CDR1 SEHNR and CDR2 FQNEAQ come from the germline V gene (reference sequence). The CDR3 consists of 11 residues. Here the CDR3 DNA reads TGTTCCAGCAGCCCCGTGGATACGCAGTATTTT. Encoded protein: CSSSPVDTQYF.

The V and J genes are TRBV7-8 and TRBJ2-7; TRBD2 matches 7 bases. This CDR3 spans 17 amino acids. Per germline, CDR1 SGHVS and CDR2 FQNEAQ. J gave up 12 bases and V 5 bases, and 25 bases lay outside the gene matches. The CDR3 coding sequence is TGTGCCAGCAGCAAAACCCAACGGCGGGAGACCGTAGCTGGGTTGTACTTC. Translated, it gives CASSKTQRRETVAGLYF.

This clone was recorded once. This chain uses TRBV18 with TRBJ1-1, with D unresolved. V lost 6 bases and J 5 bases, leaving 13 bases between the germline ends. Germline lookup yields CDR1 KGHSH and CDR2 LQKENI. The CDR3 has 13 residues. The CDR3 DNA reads TGTGCCAGCTCCCCCCCCGCGGGGACTGAAGCTTTCTTT. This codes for CASSPPAGTEAFF.

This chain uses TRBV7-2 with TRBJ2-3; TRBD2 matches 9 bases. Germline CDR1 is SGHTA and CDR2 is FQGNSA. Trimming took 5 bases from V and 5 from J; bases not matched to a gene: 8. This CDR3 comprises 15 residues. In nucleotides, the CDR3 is TGTGCCAGCAGCGGGATAGCGGGGGCGGGAGATACGCAGTATTTT. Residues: CASSGIAGAGDTQYF.

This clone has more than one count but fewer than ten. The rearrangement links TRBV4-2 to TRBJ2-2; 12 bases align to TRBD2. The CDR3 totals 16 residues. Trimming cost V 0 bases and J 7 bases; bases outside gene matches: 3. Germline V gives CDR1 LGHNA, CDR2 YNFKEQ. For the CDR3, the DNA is TGTGCCAGCAGCCAAGAAACGGGACTAGCGGGCGGGGAGCTGTTTTTT. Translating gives CASSQETGLAGGELFF.

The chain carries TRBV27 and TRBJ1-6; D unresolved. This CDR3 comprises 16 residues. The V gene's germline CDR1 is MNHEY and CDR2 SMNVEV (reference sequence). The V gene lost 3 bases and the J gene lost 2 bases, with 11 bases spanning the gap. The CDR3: CASSFGGLTYNSPLHF. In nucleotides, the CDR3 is TGTGCCAGCAGTTTTGGTGGGCTCACCTATAATTCACCCCTCCACTTT.

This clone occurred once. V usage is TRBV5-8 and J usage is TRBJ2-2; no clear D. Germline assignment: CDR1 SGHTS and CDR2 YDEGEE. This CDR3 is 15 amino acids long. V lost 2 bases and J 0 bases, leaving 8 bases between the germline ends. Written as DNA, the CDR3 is TGTGCCAGCAGCTTTAGCACTGCGAACACCGGGGAGCTGTTTTTT. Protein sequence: CASSFSTANTGELFF. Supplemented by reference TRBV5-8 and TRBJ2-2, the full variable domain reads EAGVTQSPTHLIKTRGQQATLRCSPISGHTSVYWYQQALGLGLQFLLWYDEGEERNRGNFPPRFSGRQFPNYSSELNVNALELEDSALYLCASSFSTANTGELFFGEGSRLTVL.

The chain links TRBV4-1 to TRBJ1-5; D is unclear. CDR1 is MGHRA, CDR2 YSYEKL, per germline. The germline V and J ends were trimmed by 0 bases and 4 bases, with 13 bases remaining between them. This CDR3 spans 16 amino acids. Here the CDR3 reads CASSQEQPELNQPQHF. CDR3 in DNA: TGCGCCAGCAGCCAAGAGCAACCGGAGTTGAATCAGCCCCAGCATTTT.

CDR3 nucleotide sequence: TGTGCCAGCAGTCGGACAGGGCTAGAGACCCAGTACTTC. Protein sequence: CASSRTGLETQYF. This rearrangement joins TRBV2 to TRBJ2-5; 8 bases are a match to TRBD1. Germline trimming cut 5 bases from V and 4 bases from J; bases unmatched to any gene: 3. The CDR3 is 13 amino acids. Germline CDR1 reads SNHLY; CDR2 reads FYNNEI.

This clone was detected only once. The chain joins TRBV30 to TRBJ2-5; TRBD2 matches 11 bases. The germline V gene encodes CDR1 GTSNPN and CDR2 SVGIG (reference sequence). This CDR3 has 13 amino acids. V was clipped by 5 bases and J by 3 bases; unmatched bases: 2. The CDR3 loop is CAWGTSGEETQYF. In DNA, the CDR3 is TGTGCCTGGGGGACTAGCGGCGAAGAGACCCAGTACTTC.

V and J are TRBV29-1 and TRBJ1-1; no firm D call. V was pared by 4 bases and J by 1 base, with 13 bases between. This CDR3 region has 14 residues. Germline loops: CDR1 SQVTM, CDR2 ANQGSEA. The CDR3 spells CSVVVRTPNTEAFF. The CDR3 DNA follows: TGCAGCGTTGTGGTCCGAACTCCGAACACTGAAGCTTTCTTT.

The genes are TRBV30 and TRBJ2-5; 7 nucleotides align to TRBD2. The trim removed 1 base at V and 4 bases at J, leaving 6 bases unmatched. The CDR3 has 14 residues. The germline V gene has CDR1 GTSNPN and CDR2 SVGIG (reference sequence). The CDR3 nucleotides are TGTGCCTGGAGTGGGGGGGGAGGACGAGAGACCCAGTACTTC. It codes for CAWSGGGGRETQYF.

As DNA, the CDR3 is TGTGCCAGCAGCCCAGGACAGGGTCGCGATGAGCAGTTCTTC. It specifies CASSPGQGRDEQFF. The V gene is TRBV5-4, the J gene TRBJ2-1, with TRBD1 identical over 8 bases. The CDR3 sequence is 14 residues long. Germline V lookup: CDR1 SGHNT, CDR2 YYREEE (reference sequence). The V and J ends lost 4 bases and 8 bases, in that order; junction bases with no gene match: 8.

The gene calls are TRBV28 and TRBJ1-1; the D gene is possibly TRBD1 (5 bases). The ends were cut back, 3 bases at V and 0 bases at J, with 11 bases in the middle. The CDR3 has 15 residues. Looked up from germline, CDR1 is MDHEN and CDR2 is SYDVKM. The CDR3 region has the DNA TGTGCCAGCAGTTTTAGGGGACTGTTGAACACTGAAGCTTTCTTT. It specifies CASSFRGLLNTEAFF.

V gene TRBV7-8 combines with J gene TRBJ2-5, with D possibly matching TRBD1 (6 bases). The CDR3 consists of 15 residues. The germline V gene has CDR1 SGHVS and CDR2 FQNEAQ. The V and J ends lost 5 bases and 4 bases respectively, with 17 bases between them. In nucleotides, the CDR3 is TGTGCCAGCAGCCATCAGACAGGTTCTAGAGAGACCCAGTACTTC. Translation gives CASSHQTGSRETQYF.

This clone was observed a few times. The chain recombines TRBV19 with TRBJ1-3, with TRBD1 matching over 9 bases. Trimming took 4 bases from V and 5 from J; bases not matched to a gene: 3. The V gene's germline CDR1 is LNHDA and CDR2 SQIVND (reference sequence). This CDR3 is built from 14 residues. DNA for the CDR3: TGTGCCAGTAGTACTACAGGGGGCAGAAACACCATATATTTT. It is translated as CASSTTGGRNTIYF.

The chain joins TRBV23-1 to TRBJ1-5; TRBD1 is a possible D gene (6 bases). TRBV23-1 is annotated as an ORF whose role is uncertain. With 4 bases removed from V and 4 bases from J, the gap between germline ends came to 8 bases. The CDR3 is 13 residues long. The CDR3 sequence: CASSRGPNQPQHF. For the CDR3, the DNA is TGCGCCAGCAGTCGGGGGCCTAATCAGCCCCAGCATTTT.

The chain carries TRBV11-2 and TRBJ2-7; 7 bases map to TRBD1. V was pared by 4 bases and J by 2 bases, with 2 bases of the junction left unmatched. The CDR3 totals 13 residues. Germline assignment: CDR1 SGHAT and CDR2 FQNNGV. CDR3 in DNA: TGTGCCAGCAGCTCCACAGGGGCCTACGAGCAGTACTTC. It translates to CASSSTGAYEQYF. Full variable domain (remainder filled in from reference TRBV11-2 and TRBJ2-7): EAGVAQSPRYKIIEKRQSVAFWCNPISGHATLYWYQQILGQGPKLLIQFQNNGVVDDSQLPKDRFSAERLKGVDSTLKIQPAKLEDSAVYLCASSSTGAYEQYFGPGTRLTVT.

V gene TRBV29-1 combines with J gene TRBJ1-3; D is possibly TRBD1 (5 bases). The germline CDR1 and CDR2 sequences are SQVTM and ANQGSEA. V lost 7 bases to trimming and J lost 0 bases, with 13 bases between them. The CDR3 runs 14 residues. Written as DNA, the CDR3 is TGCAGCGCCCGACAGACCCTCTCTGGAAACACCATATATTTT. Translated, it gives CSARQTLSGNTIYF.

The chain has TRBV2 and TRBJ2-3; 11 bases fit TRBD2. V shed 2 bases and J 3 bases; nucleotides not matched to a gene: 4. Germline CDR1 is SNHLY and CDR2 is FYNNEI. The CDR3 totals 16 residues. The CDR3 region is CASSENTSGGTDTQYF. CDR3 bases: TGTGCCAGCAGTGAAAACACTAGCGGGGGTACAGATACGCAGTATTTT.

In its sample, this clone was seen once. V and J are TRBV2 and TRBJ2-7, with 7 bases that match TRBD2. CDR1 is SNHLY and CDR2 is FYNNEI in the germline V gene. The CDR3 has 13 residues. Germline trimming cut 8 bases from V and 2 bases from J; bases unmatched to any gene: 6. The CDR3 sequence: CASGGDGTYEQYF. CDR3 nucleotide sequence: TGTGCCAGCGGGGGGGACGGAACCTACGAGCAGTACTTC.

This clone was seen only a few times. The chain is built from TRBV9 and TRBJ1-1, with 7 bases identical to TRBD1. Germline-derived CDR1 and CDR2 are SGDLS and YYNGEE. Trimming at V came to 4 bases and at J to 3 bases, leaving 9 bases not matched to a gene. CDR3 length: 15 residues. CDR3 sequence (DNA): TGTGCCAGCAGCCCAGGGACAGTCCGGGACACTGAAGCTTTCTTT. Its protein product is CASSPGTVRDTEAFF. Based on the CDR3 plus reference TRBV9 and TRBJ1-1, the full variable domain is DSGVTQTPKHLITATGQRVTLRCSPRSGDLSVYWYQQSLDQGLQFLIQYYNGEERAKGNILERFSAQQFPDLHSELNLSSLELGDSALYFCASSPGTVRDTEAFFGQGTRLTVV.

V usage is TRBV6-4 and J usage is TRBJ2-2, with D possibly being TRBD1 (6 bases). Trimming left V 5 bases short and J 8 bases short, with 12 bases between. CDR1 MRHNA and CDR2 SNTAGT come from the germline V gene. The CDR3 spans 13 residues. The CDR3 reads CASSPTGIGELFF. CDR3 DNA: TGTGCCAGCAGTCCGACAGGTATAGGGGAGCTGTTTTTT.

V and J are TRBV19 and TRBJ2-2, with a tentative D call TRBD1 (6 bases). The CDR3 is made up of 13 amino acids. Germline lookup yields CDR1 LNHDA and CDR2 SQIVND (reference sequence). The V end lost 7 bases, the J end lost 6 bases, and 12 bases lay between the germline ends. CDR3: CASNRVFPGELFF. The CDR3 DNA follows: TGTGCCAGTAACAGGGTGTTCCCCGGGGAGCTGTTTTTT.